The 24 T cell receptor beta chains presented below share a single source sample, sequenced in a study of control samples from healthy donors and cancer patients. The protocol was immunoSEQ multiplex PCR, while the TCRdb copy is restricted to in-frame clones and leaves out a portion. This sample has 120,000 or so clones, with about 92% found just once. Sequencing used PBMCs. These receptors were taken from a man in his fifties with head and neck cancer.

The chain combines TRBV29-1 with TRBJ2-2, with a tentative D call TRBD2 (5 bases). The CDR3 is made up of 11 amino acids. Germline values: CDR1 SQVTM, CDR2 ANQGSEA. The ends were cut back, 7 bases at V and 7 bases at J, with 10 bases in the middle. In DNA form, the CDR3 reads TGCAGCGCCTCGGAGGTCGGGGAGCTGTTTTTT. The encoded protein is CSASEVGELFF.

This sequence joins TRBV20-1 and TRBJ2-7; D gene unclear. Trimming took off 7 bases at V and 6 bases at J, with 13 bases between the two ends. The length of the CDR3 is 11 residues. Germline V lookup: CDR1 DFQATT, CDR2 SNEGSKA (reference sequence). In DNA, the CDR3 is TGCAGTGGACATCACGGGCGCGAGCAGTACTTC. Translating gives CSGHHGREQYF.

This clone occurred once. This chain links TRBV24-1 with TRBJ2-3; no reliable D call. This CDR3 has 12 amino acids. Trimming stripped 5 bases from V and 5 bases from J, with 7 bases between. CDR1 is KGHDR, CDR2 SFDVKD, per germline. The CDR3 nucleotides are TGTGCCACCAGTGGCCACGAAGATACGCAGTATTTT. Amino acids: CATSGHEDTQYF.

The CDR3 protein is CAWSRGDSYEQYF. The CDR3, as DNA: TGTGCCTGGAGTCGCGGGGACTCCTACGAGCAGTACTTC. This chain uses TRBV30 with TRBJ2-7; possible D gene TRBD2, 6 bases. V lost 2 bases and J 0 bases, leaving 8 bases between the germline ends. Germline V gene lookup returns CDR1 GTSNPN and CDR2 SVGIG (reference sequence). The CDR3 is made up of 13 amino acids.

The rearrangement joins TRBV7-2 to TRBJ2-2, with D possibly TRBD1 on 7 matching bases. This CDR3 is built from 16 residues. Trimming left V 5 bases short and J 4 bases short, with 17 bases between. CDR1 is SGHTA and CDR2 is FQGNSA in the germline V gene. The CDR3 sequence: CASSQGGGTRTGELFF. The DNA of the CDR3 is TGTGCCAGCAGCCAGGGGGGCGGGACACGCACCGGGGAGCTGTTTTTT.

The rearrangement links TRBV7-3 to TRBJ1-1; D possibly corresponds to TRBD1 (6 bases). The V gene's germline CDR1 is SGHTA and CDR2 FQGTGA. The CDR3 runs to 15 residues. Trimming stripped 2 bases from V and 4 bases from J, with 14 bases between. CDR3 region: CASSLGSGVSTEAFF. CDR3 DNA sequence: TGTGCCAGCAGCTTAGGATCAGGGGTGAGCACTGAAGCTTTCTTT.

CDR3 nucleotide sequence: TGTGCCAGCAGTGTAAGGCCAGCGGGTACCTACAATGAGCAGTTCTTC. Translation: CASSVRPAGTYNEQFF. The V and J genes are TRBV6-1 and TRBJ2-1, with D maybe TRBD2 (6 bases). V lost 4 bases, J lost 2 bases, and 15 bases lay in between. Looked up from germline, CDR1 is MNHNS and CDR2 is SASEGT. This CDR3 contains 16 residues.

CDR3 region: CASSLRAERTAPDEQYF. CDR3 coding DNA: TGTGCCAGCAGCTTAAGGGCCGAGCGAACCGCTCCGGACGAGCAGTACTTC. V usage is TRBV7-3 and J usage is TRBJ2-7; D gene unclear. The ends were cut back, 1 base at V and 5 bases at J, with 21 bases in the middle. Germline CDR1 is SGHTA and CDR2 is FQGTGA. This CDR3 has 17 amino acids.

This sequence joins TRBV2 and TRBJ1-2, with 8 bases aligning to TRBD1. The CDR3 contains 13 residues. CDR1 and CDR2 (germline): SNHLY, FYNNEI. The J segment lost 8 bases and the V segment lost 3 bases, leaving 5 bases of the junction unmatched. CDR3 DNA sequence: TGTGCCAGCAGTGACGGACAGGGTTGGGGCTACACCTTC. The encoded protein is CASSDGQGWGYTF.

This clone was seen a few times. The CDR3 is CASSWPGISSGDYEQYF. The CDR3 nucleotides read TGTGCCAGCAGCTGGCCCGGGATTAGTTCAGGGGACTACGAGCAGTACTTC. V usage is TRBV7-9 and J usage is TRBJ2-7, with D perhaps TRBD1 (6 bases). This CDR3 has 17 residues. Germline V gene lookup returns CDR1 SEHNR and CDR2 FQNEAQ (reference sequence). V dropped 4 bases and J dropped 3 bases, with 22 bases sitting between them.

This clone was observed a few times. The chain couples TRBV5-6 to TRBJ1-4; unclear D gene. The germline V gene has CDR1 SGHDT and CDR2 YYEEEE. The CDR3 consists of 17 residues. V lost 0 bases to trimming and J lost 10 bases, with 22 bases between them. The CDR3 protein is CASSLGPRALGEGKLFF. In DNA, the CDR3 is TGTGCCAGCAGCTTGGGTCCTCGCGCCTTGGGAGAGGGAAAACTGTTTTTT.

The chain is built from TRBV6-5 and TRBJ2-3, with 7 nucleotides matching TRBD2. CDR3 length: 15 residues. V lost 6 bases and J lost 0; bases outside the gene matches: 6. CDR1 and CDR2 (germline): MNHEY, SVGAGI. CDR3: CASSPAGISTDTQYF. CDR3 in DNA: TGTGCCAGCAGCCCAGCGGGGATAAGCACAGATACGCAGTATTTT.

In this sample, this clone turned up once. The genes are TRBV19 and TRBJ2-4; 7 positions agree with TRBD1. This CDR3 has 14 residues. Trimming at V came to 6 bases and at J to 0 bases, leaving 2 bases not matched to a gene. Per germline, CDR1 LNHDA and CDR2 SQIVND (reference sequence). Here the CDR3 DNA reads TGTGCCAGTAGGCAGGGGGTAGCCAAAAACATTCAGTACTTC. Translation: CASRQGVAKNIQYF.

The chain combines TRBV4-2 with TRBJ1-1; TRBD1 matches at 7 bases. This CDR3 has 15 residues. The V gene's germline CDR1 is LGHNA and CDR2 YNFKEQ. V lost 4 bases, J lost 0 bases, and 5 bases stayed unmatched. CDR3 loop: CASSLPGQMNTEAFF. The CDR3, as DNA: TGTGCCAGCAGCCTACCGGGACAGATGAACACTGAAGCTTTCTTT.

The chain joins TRBV3-1 (or the pseudogene TRBV3-2) to TRBJ1-1; TRBD1 is a possible D gene (5 bases). Germline V gene lookup returns CDR1 LGHDT and CDR2 YNNKEL (reference sequence). V lost 4 bases and J lost 1, with 10 bases in between. This CDR3 region has 14 residues. CDR3 DNA: TGTGCCAGCAGCCCTAGACAGCAGAACACTGAAGCTTTCTTT. Translated: CASSPRQQNTEAFF.

This sequence joins TRBV24-1 and TRBJ1-2, with D unclear. This CDR3 has 12 amino acids. Germline CDR1 KGHDR, CDR2 SFDVKD. V dropped 6 bases and J dropped 8 bases, with 12 bases sitting between them. The CDR3 DNA follows: TGTGCCACCAGTCTCGACGGTGAAGGCTACACCTTC. Its protein product is CATSLDGEGYTF.

The gene calls are TRBV12-3 or TRBV12-4 and TRBJ1-2; TRBD1 is a possible D gene (5 bases). Trimming stripped 3 bases from V and 8 bases from J, with 13 bases between. The CDR3 contains 13 residues. This chain's CDR3 is CASSFFTGQGYTF. CDR3 DNA: TGTGCCAGCAGTTTCTTCACAGGTCAGGGCTACACCTTC.

The chain couples TRBV24-1 to TRBJ2-5; 8 bases fit TRBD1. CDR1 and CDR2 from the germline V gene are KGHDR and SFDVKD. V trimming: 0 bases; J trimming: 3 bases; junction bases outside the gene matches: 2. The CDR3 runs to 15 residues. The CDR3 nucleotides read TGTGCCACCAGTGATTTGAACAGGGGGAAAGAGACCCAGTACTTC. It encodes CATSDLNRGKETQYF.

The V call is TRBV28, the J call TRBJ2-3, with D perhaps matching TRBD1 (6 bases). V was clipped by 4 bases and J by 2 bases, with 10 bases between them. Per germline, CDR1 MDHEN and CDR2 SYDVKM. The CDR3 is made up of 14 amino acids. The CDR3 bases are TGTGCCAGCAGTTGGGACACTCCCACAGATACGCAGTATTTT. It codes for CASSWDTPTDTQYF.

This chain links TRBV6-2 or TRBV6-3 with TRBJ2-3; TRBD2 might be the D (6 bases). The CDR3 runs to 13 residues. CDR1 MNHEY and CDR2 SVGEGT come from the germline V gene. Trimming stripped 3 bases from V and 5 bases from J, with 9 bases between. The CDR3 spells CASSYQEGDTQYF. CDR3 in DNA: TGTGCCAGCAGTTATCAGGAGGGAGATACGCAGTATTTT.

The gene calls are TRBV2 and TRBJ1-1, with D tentatively TRBD1 (6 bases). The CDR3 covers 14 residues. Trimming took off 2 bases at V and 1 base at J, with 8 bases between the two ends. Germline lookup yields CDR1 SNHLY and CDR2 FYNNEI. CDR3 sequence: CASSEQGTNTEAFF. The DNA for the CDR3 is TGTGCCAGCAGTGAACAGGGGACGAACACTGAAGCTTTCTTT.

The chain recombines TRBV7-2 with TRBJ2-7; the D gene could be TRBD1 or TRBD2 (5 bases each). Germline lookup yields CDR1 SGHTA and CDR2 FQGNSA. V lost 2 bases to trimming and J lost 1 base, with 15 bases between them. The CDR3 consists of 16 residues. CDR3 amino acids: CASSLSVGVTSYEQYF. CDR3 in DNA: TGTGCCAGCAGCTTATCGGTGGGGGTAACTTCCTACGAGCAGTACTTC.

The rearrangement joins TRBV18 to TRBJ2-1; D gene unclear. CDR1 and CDR2 from the germline V gene are KGHSH and LQKENI. Trimming stripped 3 bases from V and 7 bases from J, with 7 bases between. This CDR3 has 12 residues. The CDR3 loop reads CASSPPSNEQFF. CDR3 bases: TGTGCCAGCTCACCCCCCTCGAATGAGCAGTTCTTC.

V is TRBV2 and J is TRBJ2-2; D is unclear. CDR1 and CDR2 (germline): SNHLY, FYNNEI. The CDR3 spans 13 residues. The V and J ends lost 3 bases and 7 bases respectively, with 9 bases between them. The CDR3 loop is CASSEQLGGELFF. The DNA for the CDR3 is TGTGCCAGCAGTGAGCAGTTAGGCGGGGAGCTGTTTTTT.